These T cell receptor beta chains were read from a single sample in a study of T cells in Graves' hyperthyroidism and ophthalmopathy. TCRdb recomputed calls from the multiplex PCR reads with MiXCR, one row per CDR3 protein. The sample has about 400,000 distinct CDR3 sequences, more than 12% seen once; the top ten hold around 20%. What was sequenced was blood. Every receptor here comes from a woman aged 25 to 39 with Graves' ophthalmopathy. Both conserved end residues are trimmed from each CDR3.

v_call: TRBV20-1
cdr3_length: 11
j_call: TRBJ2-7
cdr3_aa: SAPRLLSYEQY

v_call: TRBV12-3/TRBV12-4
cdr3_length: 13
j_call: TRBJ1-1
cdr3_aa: ASSRSSGHSTEAF

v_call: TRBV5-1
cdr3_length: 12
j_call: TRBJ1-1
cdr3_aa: ASSSRVWDTEAF

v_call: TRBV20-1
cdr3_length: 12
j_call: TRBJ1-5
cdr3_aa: SARPGQPNQPQH

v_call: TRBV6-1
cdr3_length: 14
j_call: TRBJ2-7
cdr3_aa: ASSASGLAGSYEQY

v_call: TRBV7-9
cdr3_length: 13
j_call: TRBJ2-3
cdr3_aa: ASSLVLGSADTQY

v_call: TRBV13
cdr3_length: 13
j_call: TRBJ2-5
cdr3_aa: ASSVGTGGRETQY

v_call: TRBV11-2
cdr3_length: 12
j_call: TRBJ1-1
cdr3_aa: ASSFGGMYTEAF

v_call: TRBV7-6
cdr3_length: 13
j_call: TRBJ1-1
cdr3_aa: ASSLGDSRNTEAF

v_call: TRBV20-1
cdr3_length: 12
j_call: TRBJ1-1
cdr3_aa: SARDPRDSLEAF

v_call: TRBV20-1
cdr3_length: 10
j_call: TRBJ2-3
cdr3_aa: SAAPPTDTQY

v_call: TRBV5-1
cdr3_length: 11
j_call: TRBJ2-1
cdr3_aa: ASRPDGYNEQF

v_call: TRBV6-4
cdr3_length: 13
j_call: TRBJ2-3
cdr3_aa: ASSASGGAADTQY

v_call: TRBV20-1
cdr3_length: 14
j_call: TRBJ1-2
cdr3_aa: SARDPRSGSDYGYT

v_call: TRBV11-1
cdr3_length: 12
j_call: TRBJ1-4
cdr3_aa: ANSTHREDEKLF

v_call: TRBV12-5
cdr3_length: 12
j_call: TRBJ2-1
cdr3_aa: ASGLRWPYNEQF

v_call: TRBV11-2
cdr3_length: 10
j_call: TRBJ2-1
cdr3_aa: ASSPRWGEQF

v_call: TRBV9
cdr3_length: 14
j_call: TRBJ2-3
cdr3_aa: ASSGQQGRFTDTQY

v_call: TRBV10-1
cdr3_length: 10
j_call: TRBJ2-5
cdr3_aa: ASRAGEETQY

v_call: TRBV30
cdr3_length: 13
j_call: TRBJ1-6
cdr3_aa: AWSKDSLYNSPLH

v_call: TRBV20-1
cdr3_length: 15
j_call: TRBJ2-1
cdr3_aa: SAAIGLAGGHLNEQF

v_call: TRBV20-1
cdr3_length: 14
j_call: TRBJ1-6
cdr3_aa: SARGLGGWYNSPLH

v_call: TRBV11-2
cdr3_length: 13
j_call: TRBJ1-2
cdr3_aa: ASSLGTGLGYGYT

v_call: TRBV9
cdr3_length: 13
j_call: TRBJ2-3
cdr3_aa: ASSTGQGAVDTQY

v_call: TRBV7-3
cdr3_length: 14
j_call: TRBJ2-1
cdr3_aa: ASSRGRGGARNEQF

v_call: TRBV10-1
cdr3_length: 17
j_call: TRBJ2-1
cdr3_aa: ASRWMMRGALPDYNEQF

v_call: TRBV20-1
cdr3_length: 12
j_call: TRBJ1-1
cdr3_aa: SAPLGMTDTEAF

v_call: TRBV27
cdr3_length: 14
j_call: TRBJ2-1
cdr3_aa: ASSLKVATSYNEQF

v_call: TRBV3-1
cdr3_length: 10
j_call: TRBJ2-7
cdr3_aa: ASSPGTYEEY